One and the same sample provided the 21 T cell receptor beta chains below, sequenced in a study of Graves' ophthalmopathy and Graves' hyperthyroidism. RNA transcripts yielded amplified TCR beta CDR3 regions. HTBI primers served in a first-round RT-PCR, which a second-round multiplex PCR followed. From the multiplex PCR reads, TCRdb called clonotypes with MiXCR, one entry per CDR3 protein. The sample holds hundreds of thousands of distinct CDR3 sequences, approximately 21% seen once. The sample consisted of peripheral blood. The receptors originated from a woman aged 18-29 years with stable Graves' hyperthyroidism.

This clonotype has more than one count but fewer than ten. V gene TRBV4-2 combines with J gene TRBJ2-7, with D unresolved. With 4 bases removed from V and 3 bases from J, the gap between germline ends came to 10 bases. The CDR3 has 13 residues. The germline CDR1 and CDR2 sequences are LGHNA and YNFKEQ. CDR3 loop: CASSLLGNYEQYF. As DNA, the CDR3 is TGTGCCAGCAGCCTCCTTGGAAACTACGAGCAGTACTTC.

This clonotype occurred many times. V and J are TRBV28 and TRBJ2-4; D uncertain. The CDR3 loop spans 14 amino acids. Germline CDR1 MDHEN, CDR2 SYDVKM. The V end lost 5 bases, the J end lost 1 base, and 9 bases lay between the germline ends. The CDR3 loop reads CASSPPSAKNIQYF. DNA for the CDR3: TGTGCCAGCAGTCCTCCATCGGCCAAAAACATTCAGTACTTC.

This clonotype was counted many times. V usage is TRBV4-1 and J usage is TRBJ1-2; TRBD1 aligns across 10 bases. Losses at the gene ends were 6 bases for V and 7 bases for J; bases not matched to a gene: 8. This CDR3 comprises 14 residues. Germline-derived CDR1 and CDR2 are MGHRA and YSYEKL. This chain's CDR3 is CASRTPGTGVGYTF. DNA of the CDR3: TGCGCCAGCAGGACCCCCGGGACAGGGGTTGGCTACACCTTC.

As concerns this clonotype: The CDR3 carries no conserved terminal phenylalanine or tryptophan, so it likely arises from a read error. The CDR3 DNA follows: TGTGCCAGCAGTGGCCGACACGGGGCGGTTTACACTGAAGCTTTCTAT. It yields the protein CASSGRHGAVYTEAFY. The J gene is TRBJ1-1, the V gene TRBV25-1; D perhaps matches TRBD1 (5 bases). The V gene lost 4 bases and the J gene lost 3 bases, with 18 bases spanning the gap. CDR3 length: 16 residues. CDR1 and CDR2 from the germline V gene are MGHDK and SYGVNS.

The sample holds many counts of this clonotype. V gene TRBV12-3 or TRBV12-4 combines with J gene TRBJ2-5, with D unresolved. The CDR3 is 13 amino acids. Trimming took off 2 bases at V and 1 base at J, with 5 bases between the two ends. The DNA of the CDR3 is TGTGCCAGCAGTTTACACGGCCAAGAGACCCAGTACTTC. Encoded protein: CASSLHGQETQYF.

V usage is TRBV5-6 and J usage is TRBJ2-7; weak D call: TRBD1 (5 bases). CDR1 SGHDT and CDR2 YYEEEE come from the germline V gene. The CDR3 loop spans 14 amino acids. V gave up 3 bases and J gave up 2 bases, with 12 bases separating them. CDR3 sequence: CASSWEGETYEQYF. CDR3 coding DNA: TGTGCCAGCAGCTGGGAAGGGGAAACCTACGAGCAGTACTTC. Full variable domain (outside the CDR3, taken from reference TRBV5-6 and TRBJ2-7): DAGVTQSPTHLIKTRGQQVTLRCSPKSGHDTVSWYQQALGQGPQFIFQYYEEEERQRGNFPDRFSGHQFPNYSSELNVNALLLGDSALYLCASSWEGETYEQYFGPGTRLTVT.

This clonotype showed up many times. J is TRBJ2-7 and V is TRBV2, with D perhaps TRBD2 (5 bases). CDR1 and CDR2 (germline): SNHLY, FYNNEI. Trimming took off 8 bases at V and 0 bases at J, with 14 bases between the two ends. The CDR3 has 14 residues. The CDR3 loop reads CASGWSGSSYEQYF. Here the CDR3 DNA reads TGTGCCAGCGGGTGGAGCGGAAGCTCCTACGAGCAGTACTTC.

This clonotype was found many times. The genes are TRBV20-1 and TRBJ2-7; 7 nucleotides match TRBD2. The CDR3 has 14 amino acids. Germline V gene lookup returns CDR1 DFQATT and CDR2 SNEGSKA (reference sequence). Trimming at V came to 2 bases and at J to 1 base, leaving 5 bases not matched to a gene. The DNA of the CDR3 is TGCAGTGCTAGAATGGGGGGGGAGTCCTACGAGCAGTACTTC. It codes for CSARMGGESYEQYF.

The chain links TRBV6-1 to TRBJ1-1; D remains unclear. V lost 8 bases and J lost 11, with 21 bases in between. The CDR3 contains 13 residues. CDR1 and CDR2 from the germline V gene are MNHNS and SASEGT. CDR3 nucleotide sequence: TGTGCCAGCTCCGAAATGGGTAGTAGGCCTGCTTTCTTT. Protein product: CASSEMGSRPAFF.

CDR3 protein: CASSLPRDRGYEQYF. CDR3 nucleotide sequence: TGTGCCAGCAGTCTCCCAAGGGACAGGGGCTACGAGCAGTACTTC. V and J are TRBV28 and TRBJ2-7; 10 nucleotides agree with TRBD1. The germline gives CDR1 MDHEN, CDR2 SYDVKM. V trimming: 5 bases; J trimming: 3 bases; junction bases outside the gene matches: 7. The CDR3 is 15 amino acids.

Many counts were recorded for this clonotype. The chain recombines TRBV9 with TRBJ2-2; 9 bases are shared with TRBD2. The germline V gene encodes CDR1 SGDLS and CDR2 YYNGEE. The CDR3 is 15 amino acids. V dropped 5 bases and J dropped 2; count of bases not matched to a gene: 4. The CDR3, as DNA: TGTGCCAGCAGTCCTAGCGGGACTAACACCGGGGAGCTGTTTTTT. The encoded protein is CASSPSGTNTGELFF. The entire variable domain, with the rest obtained from reference TRBV9 and TRBJ2-2, is as follows: DSGVTQTPKHLITATGQRVTLRCSPRSGDLSVYWYQQSLDQGLQFLIQYYNGEERAKGNILERFSAQQFPDLHSELNLSSLELGDSALYFCASSPSGTNTGELFFGEGSRLTVL.

In this sample, this clonotype turned up many times. This chain links TRBV4-1 with TRBJ2-5, with 11 bases identical to TRBD2. J was trimmed by 1 base and V by 2 bases; bases with no gene match: 6. The CDR3 consists of 17 residues. The germline gives CDR1 MGHRA, CDR2 YSYEKL. This CDR3 reads CASSQRLAGTPQETQYF. CDR3 DNA: TGCGCCAGCAGCCAAAGACTAGCGGGAACACCCCAAGAGACCCAGTACTTC.

This clonotype came up many times. The rearrangement uses TRBV5-4 and TRBJ1-1; D unclear. Germline CDR1 reads SGHNT; CDR2 reads YYREEE (reference sequence). Trimming took off 4 bases at V and 1 base at J, with 8 bases between the two ends. The CDR3 has 13 amino acids. CDR3 DNA: TGTGCCAGCAGCACCGACTCGAACACTGAAGCTTTCTTT. It encodes CASSTDSNTEAFF.

This clonotype was counted a few times. The gene calls are TRBV10-3 and TRBJ2-2, with TRBD2 identical over 8 bases. With V trimmed by 3 bases and J by 6 bases, 9 bases remained unmatched. The CDR3 has 16 amino acids. Germline-derived CDR1 and CDR2 are ENHRY and SYGVKD. CDR3 sequence: CAISDGSGRRSGELFF. DNA for the CDR3: TGTGCCATCAGTGACGGGAGCGGGAGACGATCCGGGGAGCTGTTTTTT.

The chain carries TRBV6-2 or TRBV6-3 and TRBJ2-5; 11 bases fit TRBD2. This CDR3 is 16 amino acids long. The germline gives CDR1 MNHEY, CDR2 SVGEGT. The V segment lost 2 bases and the J segment 3 bases; nucleotides outside the gene matches: 5. Written as DNA, the CDR3 is TGTGCCAGCAGTTACGGGACTAGCGGCCCGAAAGAGACCCAGTACTTC. Residues: CASSYGTSGPKETQYF.

This clonotype came up many times. The V and J genes are TRBV7-8 and TRBJ2-5; 7 bases map to TRBD2. The V gene's germline CDR1 is SGHVS and CDR2 FQNEAQ. Trimming cost V 6 bases and J 3 bases; bases outside gene matches: 7. This CDR3 comprises 14 residues. For the CDR3, the DNA is TGTGCCAGCAGGTCCGGGAGGCTGGAAGAGACCCAGTACTTC. As protein: CASRSGRLEETQYF.

The chain links TRBV6-4 to TRBJ1-2; possible D gene TRBD1, 5 bases. V was shortened by 6 bases and J by 4 bases, with 15 bases between the two germline ends. Germline V gives CDR1 MRHNA, CDR2 SNTAGT. The CDR3 runs to 14 residues. CDR3 in amino acids: CASRRDVHGYGYTF. The DNA for the CDR3 is TGTGCCAGCAGACGGGACGTTCATGGCTATGGCTACACCTTC.

Only a few counts were recorded for this clonotype. This rearrangement joins TRBV11-1 to TRBJ1-6; the match to TRBD1 covers 9 bases. Germline CDR1 is SGHAT and CDR2 is FQDESV (reference sequence). The V gene end was trimmed by 2 bases and the J gene end by 7 bases; junction bases not matched to a gene: 3. The CDR3 is 15 residues long. CDR3 nucleotide sequence: TGTGCCAGCAGCTTAAACAGGGGGCTAAATTCACCCCTCCACTTT. Its translation is CASSLNRGLNSPLHF.

This clonotype has a count of ten or more. The chain has TRBV7-9 and TRBJ1-1; D is unclear. Trimming cost V 5 bases and J 2 bases, with 9 bases left between them. Germline V gene data show CDR1 as SEHNR and CDR2 as FQNEAQ (reference sequence). The CDR3 spans 13 residues. The CDR3 DNA follows: TGTGCCAGCAGCCTCCAAAGAAACACTGAAGCTTTCTTT. It specifies CASSLQRNTEAFF.

This clonotype was counted many times. This sequence joins TRBV24-1 and TRBJ2-2; D possibly matches TRBD1 or TRBD2 (5 bases each). The V end was cut by 5 bases, the J end by 5 bases, with 23 bases between. Germline V gene sequence: CDR1 KGHDR, CDR2 SFDVKD. This CDR3 is built from 18 residues. This CDR3 is CATSATWDGIGVTGELFF. The CDR3, as DNA: TGTGCCACCAGTGCGACGTGGGACGGGATCGGGGTTACCGGGGAGCTGTTTTTT.

There are many counts of this clonotype. The chain has TRBV28 and TRBJ1-1; no definite D call. This CDR3 spans 16 amino acids. V lost 5 bases, J lost 2 bases, and 18 bases lay in between. The germline gives CDR1 MDHEN, CDR2 SYDVKM. CDR3 region: CASSHSKGILNTEAFF. In DNA form, the CDR3 reads TGTGCCAGCAGTCATTCGAAAGGGATACTCAACACTGAAGCTTTCTTT.